These T cell receptor beta chains were read from a single sample in a study of blood T cell repertoires in COVID-19. The table came from immunoSEQ multiplex PCR; TCRdb's copy has only in-frame clones and leaves some out. The table shows 150,000 to 200,000 clones, with just over 90% occurring only once. The specimen sequenced was peripheral blood. These receptors originate from a man aged 18 to 35 with COVID-19, enrolled during active disease. The CDR3 runs from the conserved cysteine through the conserved F or W. Each record gives: clone size, J gene, V gene, D gene, CDR3 protein, CDR3 DNA. A D gene is named only where the DNA matches it firmly. Only part of the rows carry a size: once, few, many, or a class if the clone is expanded.

>.|TRBJ2-7|TRBV4-2|TRBD2
CASSQGAGRLDEQYF
TGTGCCAGCAGCCAAGGAGCCGGGAGGTTAGACGAGCAGTACTTC
>.|TRBJ2-7|TRBV7-8|TRBD2
CASSLLAGAPAEQYF
TGTGCCAGCAGTTTACTAGCGGGAGCCCCAGCCGAGCAGTACTTC
>.|TRBJ1-2|TRBV4-1|TRBD1
CASSQGDRPLYGYTF
TGCGCCAGCAGCCAAGGGGACAGACCCCTCTATGGCTACACCTTC
>.|TRBJ2-1|TRBV5-1|.
CASSPERTKFYNEQFF
TGCGCCAGCAGCCCAGAGCGGACTAAATTCTACAATGAGCAGTTCTTC
>.|TRBJ2-5|TRBV29-1|.
CSALLGAGPSWETQYF
TGCAGCGCCCTTCTAGGGGCAGGGCCATCGTGGGAGACCCAGTACTTC
>few|TRBJ1-5|TRBV27|.
CASNSQAGEPQHF
TGTGCCAGCAATAGTCAGGCCGGTGAGCCCCAGCATTTT
>few|TRBJ2-7|TRBV4-1|TRBD1
CASSRDRRSYEQYF
TGCGCCAGCAGTCGGGACAGGCGCTCCTACGAGCAGTACTTC
>.|TRBJ2-2|TRBV19|.
CASRGRTKPGGNTGELFF
TGTGCCAGTAGAGGGAGGACAAAGCCCGGGGGGAACACCGGGGAGCTGTTTTTT
>.|TRBJ2-3|TRBV10-3|TRBD2
CAIRLAGETDTQYF
TGTGCCATAAGACTAGCGGGAGAGACAGATACGCAGTATTTT
>.|TRBJ2-1|TRBV9|.
CASSAGGGNEQFF
TGTGCCAGCAGCGCCGGGGGAGGAAATGAGCAGTTCTTC
>.|TRBJ2-1|TRBV18|TRBD2
CASSPELAGDNEQFF
TGTGCCAGCTCACCGGAGCTAGCGGGGGACAATGAGCAGTTCTTC
>.|TRBJ1-1|TRBV2|TRBD1
CASSWGTGGFSTEAFF
TGTGCCAGCAGTTGGGGGACAGGGGGCTTCAGCACTGAAGCTTTCTTT
>.|TRBJ2-7|TRBV15|TRBD2
CATSRERGGWGYEQYF
TGTGCCACCAGCAGAGAGCGCGGGGGTTGGGGCTACGAGCAGTACTTC
>.|TRBJ1-5|TRBV20-1|TRBD1
CSAGQDQPQHF
TGCAGTGCGGGACAGGATCAGCCCCAGCATTTT
>.|TRBJ1-5|TRBV28|.
CASSPSRVIQPQHF
TGTGCCAGCAGTCCCTCCAGGGTGATTCAGCCCCAGCATTTT
>.|TRBJ2-7|TRBV5-4|TRBD1
CASSAGTGLVHEQYF
TGTGCCAGCAGCGCCGGGACAGGGCTTGTGCACGAGCAGTACTTC
>few|TRBJ1-5|TRBV24-1|.
CATSESGIQPQHF
TGTGCCACCAGCGAATCAGGGATTCAGCCCCAGCATTTT
>.|TRBJ2-7|TRBV28|.
CASSPGVYEQYF
TGTGCCAGCAGTCCCGGGGTTTACGAGCAGTACTTC
>.|TRBJ1-1|TRBV28|.
CASSRQGLRAEAFF
TGTGCCAGCAGTAGACAAGGACTCCGCGCTGAAGCTTTCTTT
>.|TRBJ2-1|TRBV6-4|TRBD2
CASSDSGGRGSNEQFF
TGTGCCAGCAGTGACTCGGGAGGGAGAGGTAGCAATGAGCAGTTCTTC
>.|TRBJ2-7|TRBV21-1|.
CQGLAETYEQYF
TGCCAGGGACTAGCGGAGACCTACGAGCAGTACTTC
>few|TRBJ2-3|TRBV2|TRBD2
CASRRLATSTDTQYF
TGTGCCAGCAGAAGACTAGCCACTAGCACAGATACGCAGTATTTT
>.|TRBJ1-4|TRBV6-5|TRBD1
CASRRSGTEKLLF
TGTGCCAGCAGGCGGTCCGGGACAGAAAAACTGCTTTTT
>.|TRBJ2-2|TRBV7-2|TRBD2
CASSLSSGRAWTGELFF
TGTGCCAGCAGCTTAAGTAGCGGGAGGGCCTGGACCGGGGAGCTGTTTTTT
>.|TRBJ2-3|TRBV9|.
CASSAGTFTTDTQYF
TGTGCCAGCAGCGCCGGGACTTTCACCACGGATACGCAGTATTTT
>.|TRBJ2-7|TRBV7-2|TRBD2
CASSGLAVYEQYF
TGTGCCAGCAGTGGACTAGCAGTCTACGAGCAGTACTTC
>.|TRBJ2-3|TRBV11-3|.
CASSPGRERGTDTQYF
TGTGCCAGCAGCCCAGGGCGGGAGAGGGGGACAGATACGCAGTATTTT
>once|TRBJ2-3|TRBV24-1|.
CATSDSGEDTQYF
TGTGCCACCAGTGACTCAGGGGAAGATACGCAGTATTTT
>.|TRBJ2-2|TRBV13|TRBD2
CASSLRTSGRADTGELFF
TGTGCCAGCAGCCTCCGGACTAGCGGGAGGGCGGACACCGGGGAGCTGTTTTTT
>.|TRBJ1-4|TRBV20-1|TRBD1
CSASTGGKLLF
TGCAGTGCATCGACAGGGGGAAAACTGCTTTTT
>.|TRBJ2-7|TRBV6-2/TRBV6-3|TRBD1
CASSYSPGQTYEQYF
TGTGCCAGCAGTTACTCACCGGGACAGACCTACGAGCAGTACTTC
>.|TRBJ2-1|TRBV19|.
CASSVTGGVRDEQFF
TGTGCCAGTAGTGTTACAGGGGGGGTTAGGGATGAGCAGTTCTTC
>.|TRBJ2-1|TRBV5-1|.
CASSPRSADRWLFF
TGCGCCAGCAGCCCGAGGTCCGCCGACAGATGGCTGTTCTTC
>.|TRBJ1-6|TRBV28|.
CASSPHRGLGNSPLHF
TGTGCCAGCAGTCCCCACCGGGGTCTAGGTAATTCACCCCTCCACTTT
>.|TRBJ1-1|TRBV5-1|TRBD1
CASSLGDRLNTEAFF
TGCGCCAGCAGCTTAGGGGACAGACTAAACACTGAAGCTTTCTTT
>.|TRBJ1-2|TRBV29-1|TRBD1
CSVRDRDRDYGYTF
TGCAGCGTCCGTGACCGGGACAGAGACTATGGCTACACCTTC
>.|TRBJ2-3|TRBV19|.
CASSIFGRGAAGEGDTQYF
TGTGCCAGTAGTATATTTGGCAGGGGCGCTGCGGGAGAGGGAGATACGCAGTATTTT
>.|TRBJ2-2|TRBV6-5|TRBD1
CASSFISGGGELFF
TGTGCCAGCAGTTTCATATCAGGGGGCGGGGAGCTGTTTTTT
>.|TRBJ2-1|TRBV28|TRBD2
CASSLIRLAGNNEQFF
TGTGCCAGCAGTCTGATAAGACTAGCGGGGAACAATGAGCAGTTCTTC
>.|TRBJ2-1|TRBV10-3|TRBD2
CAIKGLAGPNEQFF
TGTGCCATCAAGGGACTAGCGGGTCCCAATGAGCAGTTCTTC
>.|TRBJ2-2|TRBV9|.
CASSTPRGRANTGELFF
TGTGCCAGCAGCACCCCCCGGGGGAGAGCGAACACCGGGGAGCTGTTTTTT
>.|TRBJ2-7|TRBV27|.
CASSLRGEQYF
TGTGCCAGCAGTTTAAGGGGCGAGCAGTACTTC
>.|TRBJ1-2|TRBV7-9|.
CASSLGGPNYGYTF
TGTGCCAGCAGCTTGGGGGGACCTAACTATGGCTACACCTTC
>.|TRBJ2-7|TRBV11-2|.
CASSLDLTGAQQYF
TGTGCCAGCAGCTTAGATCTGACCGGAGCCCAGCAGTACTTC
>.|TRBJ2-2|TRBV27|TRBD2
CASSPRVGEGTGELFF
TGTGCCAGCAGTCCCCGTGTTGGGGAGGGGACCGGGGAGCTGTTTTTT
>.|TRBJ2-3|TRBV27|TRBD2
CASSLNPAGNTDTQYF
TGTGCCAGCAGTTTAAATCCAGCGGGAAACACAGATACGCAGTATTTT
>.|TRBJ1-1|TRBV7-2|.
CASSLPGAEAFF
TGTGCCAGCTCCCTTCCGGGGGCTGAAGCTTTCTTT
>few|TRBJ1-6|TRBV6-5|.
CASSSVGSYNSPLHF
TGTGCCAGCAGTAGCGTTGGCTCCTATAATTCACCCCTCCACTTT
>.|TRBJ1-1|TRBV4-3|.
CASSRDDGGDTEAFF
TGCGCCAGCAGCCGGGACGACGGAGGGGACACTGAAGCTTTCTTT
>.|TRBJ1-6|TRBV28|TRBD1
CASSLGGQGGSPLHF
TGTGCCAGCAGTTTGGGGGGACAGGGCGGATCACCCCTCCACTTT